Below are 18 T cell receptor beta chains sequenced from a single sample in a study of blood T cell repertoires in COVID-19. Produced via immunoSEQ multiplex PCR; TCRdb's table is partial and in-frame only. The table shows approximately 200,000 clones, with about nine tenths occurring only once. The specimen sequenced was peripheral blood. These receptors originate from a woman aged 50 to 60 with acute or convalescent COVID-19.

The chain has TRBV5-1 and TRBJ2-5; 11 bases align to TRBD2. CDR1 is SGHRS, CDR2 YFSETQ, per germline. The CDR3 has 14 amino acids. Germline trimming cut 4 bases from V and 3 bases from J; bases unmatched to any gene: 2. CDR3 in amino acids: CASSGTSGKETQYF. The CDR3 bases are TGCGCCAGCAGCGGGACTAGCGGCAAAGAGACCCAGTACTTC.

The chain combines TRBV6-5 with TRBJ2-1; the match to TRBD2 covers 7 bases. The CDR3 loop spans 16 amino acids. With 0 bases clipped from V and 2 bases from J, the junction kept 4 bases outside the gene matches. In germline, CDR1 is MNHEY, CDR2 SVGAGI. The CDR3 DNA is TGTGCCAGCAGTTACTCGTTGCTAGCGGCCTACAATGAGCAGTTCTTC. The encoded protein is CASSYSLLAAYNEQFF.

The rearrangement joins TRBV6-1 to TRBJ1-2; D ambiguous. The CDR3 runs 14 residues. V was shortened by 1 base and J by 3 bases, with 9 bases between the two germline ends. Germline CDR1 is MNHNS and CDR2 is SASEGT. The CDR3 nucleotides are TGTGCCAGCAGTGAAGACCGGGAAGACTATGGCTACACCTTC. Amino acids: CASSEDREDYGYTF.

CDR3 protein: CASSAGATGRGSDGYTF. In DNA form, the CDR3 reads TGTGCCAGCAGCGCAGGAGCGACAGGGCGAGGGAGTGATGGCTACACCTTC. V is TRBV7-9 and J is TRBJ1-2; 7 nucleotides line up with TRBD1. The length of the CDR3 is 17 residues. Trimming took 5 bases from V and 6 from J; bases not matched to a gene: 18. Germline V gene sequence: CDR1 SEHNR, CDR2 FQNEAQ (reference sequence). The full variable domain, its missing parts supplied by reference TRBV7-9 and TRBJ1-2, is DTGVSQNPRHKITKRGQNVTFRCDPISEHNRLYWYRQTLGQGPEFLTYFQNEAQLEKSRLLSDRFSAERPKGSFSTLEIQRTEQGDSAMYLCASSAGATGRGSDGYTFGSGTRLTVV.

The chain is built from TRBV5-5 and TRBJ2-1; 11 bases are shared with TRBD2. Trimming took 0 bases from V and 5 from J; bases not matched to a gene: 1. The germline CDR1 and CDR2 sequences are SGHKS and YYEKEE (reference sequence). This CDR3 region has 15 residues. This CDR3 reads CASSLVLAGDNEQFF. The CDR3 region has the DNA TGTGCCAGCAGCTTGGTACTAGCGGGAGACAATGAGCAGTTCTTC.

The chain links TRBV5-4 to TRBJ2-2, with TRBD1 matching over 11 bases. Germline V gene lookup returns CDR1 SGHNT and CDR2 YYREEE (reference sequence). With V trimmed by 4 bases and J by 6 bases, 5 bases remained unmatched. This CDR3 contains 15 residues. The CDR3 DNA sequence: TGTGCCAGCAGCCGGACAGGGGGCGCGTCCGGGGAGCTGTTTTTT. Its translation is CASSRTGGASGELFF.

The chain uses TRBV9 and TRBJ2-5; D not resolved. The CDR3 is made up of 13 amino acids. V shed 0 bases and J shed 5 bases, with 8 bases lying between them. The germline CDR1 and CDR2 sequences are SGDLS and YYNGEE. The CDR3 sequence is CASSVGFVETQYF. CDR3 coding DNA: TGTGCCAGCAGCGTAGGTTTCGTCGAGACCCAGTACTTC.

CDR3 region: CASSHPGQGTLGAFF. For the CDR3, the DNA is TGTGCCAGCAGCCATCCGGGACAGGGTACTCTGGGAGCTTTCTTT. The chain is built from TRBV11-1 and TRBJ1-1; TRBD1 matches 9 bases. V was clipped by 5 bases and J by 10 bases; unmatched bases: 14. This CDR3 has 15 residues. The germline V gene has CDR1 SGHAT and CDR2 FQDESV (reference sequence).

The gene calls are TRBV7-2 and TRBJ1-2, with 7 bases lining up with TRBD1. Unmatched junction bases numbered 7, after V lost 4 bases and J lost 8 bases. This CDR3 is 13 amino acids long. The germline V gene encodes CDR1 SGHTA and CDR2 FQGNSA. The CDR3 DNA is TGTGCCAGCAGCTCTGGAGGGGGCCGAGGCTACACCTTC. It encodes CASSSGGGRGYTF. Filled out from reference TRBV7-2 and TRBJ1-2, the complete variable domain reads GAGVSQSPSNKVTEKGKDVELRCDPISGHTALYWYRQSLGQGLEFLIYFQGNSAPDKSGLPSDRFSAERTGGSVSTLTIQRTQQEDSAVYLCASSSGGGRGYTFGSGTRLTVV.

This clone was seen once. The chain joins TRBV5-1 to TRBJ2-7; D gene uncertain. Germline values: CDR1 SGHRS, CDR2 YFSETQ. V dropped 5 bases and J dropped 4 bases, with 10 bases sitting between them. The CDR3 consists of 12 residues. The CDR3 protein is CASSSTTYEQYF. CDR3 bases: TGCGCCAGCAGTTCGACAACTTACGAGCAGTACTTC.

The chain is built from TRBV21-1 and TRBJ2-1; the table's D call of TRBD2 was not tested on the DNA. TRBV21-1 corresponds to a pseudogene. The CDR3 totals 16 residues. CDR3: CASNPQTRTSYNEQFF. As DNA, the CDR3 is TGTGCCAGCAACCCCCAAACTAGGACCTCCTACAATGAGCAGTTCTTC.

The gene calls are TRBV27 and TRBJ2-7; weak D call: TRBD2 (6 bases). The CDR3 length is 13 residues. Germline CDR1 reads MNHEY; CDR2 reads SMNVEV (reference sequence). Trimming shortened V by 2 bases and J by 5 bases, and 10 bases separated the two germline ends. The CDR3 loop reads CASSLGGSNEQYF. CDR3 DNA: TGTGCCAGCAGTTTAGGGGGGTCTAACGAGCAGTACTTC.

The V and J genes are TRBV12-5 and TRBJ2-3, with D possibly TRBD2 on 5 matching bases. Germline V gives CDR1 LGHNT, CDR2 FRNRAP. Trimming took off 6 bases at V and 3 bases at J, with 10 bases between the two ends. The CDR3 loop spans 13 amino acids. In DNA, the CDR3 is TGTGCTAGTGGCCCTCGACTAACAGATACGCAGTATTTT. Its translation is CASGPRLTDTQYF.

The rearrangement uses TRBV10-1 and TRBJ2-1, with 14 positions matching TRBD2. The ends lost 6 bases at V and 7 bases at J; junction bases unmatched: 5. This CDR3 has 15 residues. Germline lookup yields CDR1 WNHNN and CDR2 SYGVQD (reference sequence). In nucleotides, the CDR3 is TGCGCCAGCAGCTGGGGACTAGCGGGAGATAATGAGCAGTTCTTC. Translation gives CASSWGLAGDNEQFF.

The chain joins TRBV11-2 to TRBJ2-2; 7 nucleotides agree with TRBD2. This CDR3 contains 15 residues. Germline V gene sequence: CDR1 SGHAT, CDR2 FQNNGV. The CDR3 DNA sequence: TGTGGCACTCAGAGGCTAGCGGTGAACACCGGGGAGCTGTTTTTT. This gives the protein CGTQRLAVNTGELFF.

The J gene is TRBJ1-4, the V gene TRBV19; D may be TRBD1 (6 bases). Per germline, CDR1 LNHDA and CDR2 SQIVND (reference sequence). Between the trimmed V and J ends, which lost 6 bases and 8 bases, there was a span of 19 bases. CDR3 length: 15 amino acids. The CDR3 coding sequence is TGTGCCAGTAGACATACACCGGGACAAGGGGAAAAACTGTTTTTT. Its translation is CASRHTPGQGEKLFF. The full variable domain, in which reference TRBV19 and TRBJ1-4 provide the parts outside the CDR3, is DGGITQSPKYLFRKEGQNVTLSCEQNLNHDAMYWYRQDPGQGLRLIYYSQIVNDFQKGDIAEGYSVSREKKESFPLTVTSAQKNPTAFYLCASRHTPGQGEKLFFGSGTQLSVL.

This chain joins TRBV7-2 and TRBJ2-5; 13 nucleotides align to TRBD2. The V segment lost 2 bases and the J segment 5 bases; nucleotides outside the gene matches: 5. The CDR3 is 16 amino acids. Germline assignment: CDR1 SGHTA and CDR2 FQGNSA. The CDR3 DNA reads TGTGCCAGCAGCTTATACACTAGCGGGAGGGGTGAGACCCAGTACTTC. Its translation: CASSLYTSGRGETQYF. Complete variable domain (other parts from reference TRBV7-2 and TRBJ2-5): GAGVSQSPSNKVTEKGKDVELRCDPISGHTALYWYRQSLGQGLEFLIYFQGNSAPDKSGLPSDRFSAERTGGSVSTLTIQRTQQEDSAVYLCASSLYTSGRGETQYFGPGTRLLVL.

A single count supports this clone. This sequence joins TRBV6-2 or TRBV6-3 and TRBJ2-5, with 11 bases fitting TRBD2. The length of the CDR3 is 17 residues. Trimming cost V 4 bases and J 5 bases; bases outside gene matches: 12. Looked up from germline, CDR1 is MNHEY and CDR2 is SVGEGT. CDR3 region: CASSFSLSGGDPETQYF. Written as DNA, the CDR3 is TGTGCCAGCAGTTTTTCCCTTAGCGGGGGGGATCCCGAGACCCAGTACTTC.